This T cell receptor (beta chain) is drawn from a study of human T cells and chemical hapten exposure. Study-wide background: Patients had diphenylcyclopropenone applied to the scalp weekly throughout the roughly 22-week study.

Findings and caveats of the study: In the PT1 data, expanded TCR counts showed a positive correlation with patch test score. Versus controls, significantly more large CDR3 similarity clusters arose from expanded TCRs.

Time point of the sample: patch test 1, 2 weeks after DPC sensitization. Treatment indicated: therapeutic diphenylcyclopropenone sensitization with weekly scalp DPC. Via MiXCR, TCRdb re-called the RACE reads, giving one row per CDR3 protein. The table has some 350,000 distinct CDR3 sequences, around 6.9% seen once; the top ten hold 8.4%. As for this clonotype: Its antigen is currently unknown.

This TCR was sampled from a woman between 18 and 29 years old with alopecia areata. Some clones in this sample may be carry-over from other donors' samples. The sample consisted of whole blood, taken in connection with sensitization to the hapten diphenylcyclopropenone (DPC).

The chain's CDR3 is CASVWAGQENYGYTF. The CDR3 DNA is TGTGCCAGCGTATGGGCGGGACAGGAAAACTATGGCTACACCTTC. The chain links TRBV28 to TRBJ1-2, with 8 bases aligning to TRBD1. Germline V gene data show CDR1 as MDHEN and CDR2 as SYDVKM. J gave up 2 bases and V 8 bases, and 10 bases lay outside the gene matches. This CDR3 has 15 amino acids.